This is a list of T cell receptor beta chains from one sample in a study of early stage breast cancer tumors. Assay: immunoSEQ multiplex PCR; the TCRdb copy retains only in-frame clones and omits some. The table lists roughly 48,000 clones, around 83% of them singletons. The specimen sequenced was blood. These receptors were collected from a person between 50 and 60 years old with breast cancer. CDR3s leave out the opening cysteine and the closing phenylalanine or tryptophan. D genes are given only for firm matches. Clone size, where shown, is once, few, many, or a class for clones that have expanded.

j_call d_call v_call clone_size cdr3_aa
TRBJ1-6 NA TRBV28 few ASRRTGTPLH
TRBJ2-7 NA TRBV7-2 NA ASSLPWAGHDEQY
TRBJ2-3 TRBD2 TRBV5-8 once ASSLGTSGDNTDTQY
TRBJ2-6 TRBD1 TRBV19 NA ASSTPGQGTPGANVLT
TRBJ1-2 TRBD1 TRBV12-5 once ASGFLVGPGQGKTEGYT
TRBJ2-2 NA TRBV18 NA ASSPPSRTTGELF
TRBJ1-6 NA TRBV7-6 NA ASSLAMGLTLNGALH
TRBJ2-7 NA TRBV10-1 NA ASSGGMGYEQY
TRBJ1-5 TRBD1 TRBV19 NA ASSLKGGGQPQH
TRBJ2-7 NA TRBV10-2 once ASAHYSQTYDEQY
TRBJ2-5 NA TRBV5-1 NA ASTNVPSETQY
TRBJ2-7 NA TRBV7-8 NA ASSLVGGTYEQY
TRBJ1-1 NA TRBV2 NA ASSLGGAGMNTEAF
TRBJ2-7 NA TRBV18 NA ASSPPGTPRGEQY
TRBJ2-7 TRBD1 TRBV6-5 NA ASSYSRQGVYEQY
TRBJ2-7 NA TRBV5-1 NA ASSLVREEQY
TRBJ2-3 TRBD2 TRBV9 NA ASSAVGGGTDTQY
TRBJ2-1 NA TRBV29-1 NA SVELQTVYNEQF
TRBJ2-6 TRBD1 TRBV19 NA ASSIESGTGGSGANVLT
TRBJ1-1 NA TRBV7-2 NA ASSLVRGNTEAF
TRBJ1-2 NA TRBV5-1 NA ASSQGSNYGYT
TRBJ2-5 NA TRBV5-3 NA ARSVLGSQGAGLQETQY
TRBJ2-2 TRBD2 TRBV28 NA ASSISGGAVTGELF
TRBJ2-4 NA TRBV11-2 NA ASSLSVAGLGENIQY
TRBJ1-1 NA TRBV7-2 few ASSLGHQNTEAF
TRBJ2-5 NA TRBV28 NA ASLEGHQETQY
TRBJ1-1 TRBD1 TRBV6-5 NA ASGGQGARMAF
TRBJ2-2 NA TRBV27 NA ATALGMGTGELF
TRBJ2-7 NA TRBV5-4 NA ASSPRENTYEQY
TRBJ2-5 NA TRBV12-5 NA ASGPRPSETQY
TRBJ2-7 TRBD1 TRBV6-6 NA ASSWGQADYEQY
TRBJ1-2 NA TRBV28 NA ASSLPGPSYGYT
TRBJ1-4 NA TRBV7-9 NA ASTGRNEKLF
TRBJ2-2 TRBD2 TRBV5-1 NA ASKSVGGAGTGELF
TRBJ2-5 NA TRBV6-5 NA ASSLSGPTGETQY
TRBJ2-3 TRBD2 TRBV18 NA ASSPSGGSADTQY
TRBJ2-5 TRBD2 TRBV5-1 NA ASSLGLAGGQETQY
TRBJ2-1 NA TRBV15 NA ATSSAGPYNEQF
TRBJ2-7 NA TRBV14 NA ASSQRLSGRGSILDSYEQY
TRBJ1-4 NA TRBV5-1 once ASSFTGSSDEKLF
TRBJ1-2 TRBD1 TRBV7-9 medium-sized ASIGQGNGYT
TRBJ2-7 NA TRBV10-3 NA ATLRGEAYSYEQY
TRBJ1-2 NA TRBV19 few ASSISGPQGMVYGYT
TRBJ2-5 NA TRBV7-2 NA ASSTYGAQY
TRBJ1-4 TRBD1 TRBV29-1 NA SVRDRGPLTTNEKLF
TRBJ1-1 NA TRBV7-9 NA ASSLDGLEAF
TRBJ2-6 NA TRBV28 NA ASSLGPGISGANVLT
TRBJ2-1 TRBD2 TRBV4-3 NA ASRLWRGGHNEQF
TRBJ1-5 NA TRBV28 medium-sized ASSLYRARDQPQH
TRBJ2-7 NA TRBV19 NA ASSMLASGTEQY
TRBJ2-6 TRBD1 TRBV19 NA ASSTGTAGANVLT
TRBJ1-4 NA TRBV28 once ASRGGEQGNEKLF